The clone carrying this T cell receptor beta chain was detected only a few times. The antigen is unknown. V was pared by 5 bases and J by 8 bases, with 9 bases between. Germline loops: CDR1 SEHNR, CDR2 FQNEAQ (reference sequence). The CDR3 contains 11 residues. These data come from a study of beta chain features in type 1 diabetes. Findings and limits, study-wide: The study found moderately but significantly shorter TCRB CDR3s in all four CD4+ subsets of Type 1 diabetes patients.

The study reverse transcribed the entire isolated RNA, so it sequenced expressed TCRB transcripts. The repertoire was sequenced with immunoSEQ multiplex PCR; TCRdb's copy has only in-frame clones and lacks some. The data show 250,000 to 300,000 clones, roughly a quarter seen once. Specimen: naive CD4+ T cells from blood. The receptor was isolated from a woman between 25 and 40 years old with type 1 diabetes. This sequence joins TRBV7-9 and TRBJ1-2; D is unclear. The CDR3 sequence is CASSEPGGYTF. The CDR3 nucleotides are TGTGCCAGCAGCGAACCGGGGGGCTACACCTTC.